Listed here are 4 T cell receptor beta chains from one sample, sequenced in a study of blood T cell repertoires in COVID-19. Clones were sequenced by immunoSEQ multiplex PCR, and TCRdb holds only the in-frame ones, with some missing. There are roughly 80,000 clones in the sample; around nine tenths occur only once, and 4% to 6% lies in the top ten. Specimen: peripheral blood. The source is a woman older than 75 with active or convalescent COVID-19.

The rearrangement joins TRBV2 to TRBJ2-4; 8 bases match TRBD2. Germline lookup yields CDR1 SNHLY and CDR2 FYNNEI. The CDR3 consists of 16 residues. V was pared by 1 base and J by 8 bases, with 10 bases of the junction left unmatched. DNA of the CDR3: TGTGCCAGCAGTGAAGTGTTGGGACTAGTGGGGGACATTCAGTACTTC. Amino acids: CASSEVLGLVGDIQYF.

The V gene is TRBV11-2, the J gene TRBJ1-1, with D possibly being TRBD1 (5 bases). The CDR3 contains 14 residues. V gave up 5 bases and J gave up 0 bases, with 10 bases separating them. Germline V gene sequence: CDR1 SGHAT, CDR2 FQNNGV. The CDR3 region has the DNA TGTGCCAGCAGCCGACAGAATCTGAACACTGAAGCTTTCTTT. It translates to CASSRQNLNTEAFF.

This chain links TRBV19 with TRBJ2-5, with a possible D match to TRBD1 (6 bases). This CDR3 has 12 residues. The V and J ends lost 5 bases and 4 bases respectively, with 8 bases between them. The germline V gene encodes CDR1 LNHDA and CDR2 SQIVND (reference sequence). The chain's CDR3 is CASSLRGETQYF. CDR3 nucleotides: TGTGCCAGTAGTCTCAGGGGAGAGACCCAGTACTTC.

The V gene is TRBV5-4, the J gene TRBJ2-5; 8 nucleotides align to TRBD2. This CDR3 spans 15 amino acids. J lost 4 bases, V lost 4 bases, and 9 bases had no gene match. Germline assignment: CDR1 SGHNT and CDR2 YYREEE (reference sequence). The chain's CDR3 is CASSPSGLGRETQYF. CDR3 sequence (DNA): TGTGCCAGCAGCCCCTCGGGACTAGGAAGAGAGACCCAGTACTTC.